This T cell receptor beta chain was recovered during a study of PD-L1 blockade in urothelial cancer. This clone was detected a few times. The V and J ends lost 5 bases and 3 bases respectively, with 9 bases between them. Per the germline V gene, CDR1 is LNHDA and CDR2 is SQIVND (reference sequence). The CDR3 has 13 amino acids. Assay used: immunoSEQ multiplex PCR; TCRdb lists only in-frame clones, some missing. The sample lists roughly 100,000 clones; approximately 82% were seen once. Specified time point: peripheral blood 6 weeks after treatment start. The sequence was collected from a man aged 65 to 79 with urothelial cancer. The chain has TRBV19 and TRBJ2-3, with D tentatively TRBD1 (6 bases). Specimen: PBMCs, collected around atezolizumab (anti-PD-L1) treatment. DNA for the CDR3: TGTGCCAGTAGTTTGGGGGCGACAGATACGCAGTATTTT. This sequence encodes CASSLGATDTQYF.